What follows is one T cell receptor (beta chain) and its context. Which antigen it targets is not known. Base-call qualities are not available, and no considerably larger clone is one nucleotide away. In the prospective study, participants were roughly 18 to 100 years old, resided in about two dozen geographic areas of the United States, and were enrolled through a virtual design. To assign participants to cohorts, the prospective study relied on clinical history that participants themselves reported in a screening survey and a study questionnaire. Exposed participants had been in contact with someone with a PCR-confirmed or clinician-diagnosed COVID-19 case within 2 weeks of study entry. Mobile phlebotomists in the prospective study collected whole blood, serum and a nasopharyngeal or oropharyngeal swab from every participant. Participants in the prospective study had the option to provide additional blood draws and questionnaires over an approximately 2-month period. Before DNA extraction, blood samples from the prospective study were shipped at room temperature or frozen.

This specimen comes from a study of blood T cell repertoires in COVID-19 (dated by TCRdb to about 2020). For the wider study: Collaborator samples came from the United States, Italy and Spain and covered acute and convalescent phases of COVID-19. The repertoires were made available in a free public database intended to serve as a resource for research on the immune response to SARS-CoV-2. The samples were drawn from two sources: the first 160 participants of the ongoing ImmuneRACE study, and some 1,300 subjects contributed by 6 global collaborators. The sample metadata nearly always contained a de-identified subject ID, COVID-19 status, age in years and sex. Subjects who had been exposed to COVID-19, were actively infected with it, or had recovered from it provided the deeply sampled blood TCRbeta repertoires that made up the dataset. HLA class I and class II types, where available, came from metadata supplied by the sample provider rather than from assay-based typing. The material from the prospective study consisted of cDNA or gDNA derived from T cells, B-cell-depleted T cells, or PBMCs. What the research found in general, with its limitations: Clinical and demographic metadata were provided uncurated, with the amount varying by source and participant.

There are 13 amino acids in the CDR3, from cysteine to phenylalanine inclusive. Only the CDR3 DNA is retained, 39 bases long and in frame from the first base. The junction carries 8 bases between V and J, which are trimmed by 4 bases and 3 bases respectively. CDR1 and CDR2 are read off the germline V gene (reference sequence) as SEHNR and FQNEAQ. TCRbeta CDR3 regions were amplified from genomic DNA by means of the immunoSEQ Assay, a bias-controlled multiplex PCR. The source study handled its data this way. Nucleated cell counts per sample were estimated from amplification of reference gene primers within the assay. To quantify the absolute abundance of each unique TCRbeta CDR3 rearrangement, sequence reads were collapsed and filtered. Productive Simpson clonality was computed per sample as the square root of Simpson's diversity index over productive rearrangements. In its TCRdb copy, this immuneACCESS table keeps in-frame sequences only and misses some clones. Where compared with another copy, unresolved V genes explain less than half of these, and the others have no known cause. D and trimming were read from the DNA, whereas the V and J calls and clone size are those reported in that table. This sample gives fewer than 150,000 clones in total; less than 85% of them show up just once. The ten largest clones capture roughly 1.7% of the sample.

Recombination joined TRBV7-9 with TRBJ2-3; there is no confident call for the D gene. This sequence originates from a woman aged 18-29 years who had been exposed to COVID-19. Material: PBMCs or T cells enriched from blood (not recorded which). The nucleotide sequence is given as TGTGCCAGCAGCTCCTCAGGTACAGATACGCAGTATTTT. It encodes CASSSSGTDTQYF.